Listed below are T cell receptor beta chains from one sample, sequenced in a study of radiation and T cells in renal cell carcinoma. Sequencing used immunoSEQ multiplex PCR; TCRdb keeps in-frame clones, though not all of them. The table has 150,000 or so clones, around 89% seen once. The sequencing used blood, collected from a patient whose treatment included radiotherapy and nephrectomy. The receptors were sampled from a woman in her seventies with renal cell carcinoma. The CDR3 runs from the conserved cysteine through the conserved F or W. A D gene is named only where the DNA matches it firmly. Expanded clones get a size class; other rows say once, few or many, or leave the size out.

TRBV10-3,TRBD1,14,TRBJ2-7,-,TGTGCCATCAGTCAGGGGGCGCTGGGCTACGAGCAGTACTTC,CAISQGALGYEQYF
TRBV15,-,13,TRBJ2-3,-,TGTGCCACCAGCAGAGATAGGGCCGGGGCGCAGTATTTT,CATSRDRAGAQYF
TRBV15,-,16,TRBJ1-2,-,TGTGCCACCAGCAGAGATCGATTACAACCTGGCTATGGCTACACCTTC,CATSRDRLQPGYGYTF
TRBV7-9,-,14,TRBJ2-7,-,TGTGCCAGCAGCTACCGGGACGGCCCCTACGAGCAGTACTTC,CASSYRDGPYEQYF
TRBV5-4,-,15,TRBJ2-6,-,TGTGCCAGCAGCTTGGTTCAGGCTGGGGCCAACGTCCTGACTTTC,CASSLVQAGANVLTF
TRBV11-2,TRBD2,16,TRBJ2-3,-,TGTGCCAGCAGCTTTCTAGCGGGGACCGGCACAGATACGCAGTATTTT,CASSFLAGTGTDTQYF
TRBV2,-,14,TRBJ1-3,once,TGTGCCAGCAGGCCGCACAACTCTGGAAACACCATATATTTT,CASRPHNSGNTIYF
TRBV29-1,-,14,TRBJ2-3,-,TGCAGCTCCGGGACAAGAGCCAACACAGATACGCAGTATTTT,CSSGTRANTDTQYF
TRBV5-6,TRBD2,16,TRBJ2-7,few,TGTGCCAGCAGCTTGGGTTTCGCGGGGGGGCACTACGAGCAGTACTTC,CASSLGFAGGHYEQYF
TRBV4-3,-,15,TRBJ2-1,-,TGCGCCAGCAGCCAAGACTTCTTAGGGGACAATGAGCAGTTCTTC,CASSQDFLGDNEQFF
TRBV28,-,18,TRBJ2-7,-,TGTGCCAGCAGTTTATCCCCCTGGTTGGGGTCGGCAGAATACGAGCAGTACTTC,CASSLSPWLGSAEYEQYF
TRBV28,TRBD1,15,TRBJ2-5,-,TGTGCCAGCCAGGTTTCGGGACAGGGTCTAAAGACCCAGTACTTC,CASQVSGQGLKTQYF
TRBV5-5,-,16,TRBJ2-6,-,TGTGCCAGCAGCTTGGCCCCGCTCGCGGGGGCCAACGTCCTGACTTTC,CASSLAPLAGANVLTF
TRBV4-1,-,17,TRBJ2-6,-,TGCGCCAGCAGCCCAGACTGGATGGGGGTCGGGGCCAACGTCCTGACTTTC,CASSPDWMGVGANVLTF
TRBV4-3,-,14,TRBJ1-4,-,TGCGCCAGCAGCCAAGATGGTCAGAATGAAAAACTGTTTTTT,CASSQDGQNEKLFF
TRBV19,-,13,TRBJ1-5,-,TGTGCCAGTAGTAGCCGTGGGAATCAGCCCCAGCATTTT,CASSSRGNQPQHF
TRBV6-1,-,15,TRBJ2-1,-,TGTGCCAGCAGTGAAAGAGTTTTCTCCTACAATGAGCAGTTCTTC,CASSERVFSYNEQFF
TRBV18,-,11,TRBJ2-3,-,TGTGCCAGCTCACCGACAGATACGCAGTATTTT,CASSPTDTQYF
TRBV7-6,-,15,TRBJ2-5,-,TGTGCCAGCAGCCCCACTAGTTGGGGCATAGAGACCCAGTACTTC,CASSPTSWGIETQYF
TRBV9,-,13,TRBJ1-2,-,TGTGCCAGCAGCACACTCAGCGGGTACGGCTACACCTTC,CASSTLSGYGYTF
TRBV14,TRBD1,16,TRBJ2-1,-,TGTGCCAGCAGCCAAGGTTCTATGAAAGGGGGCGGAGAGCAGTTCTTC,CASSQGSMKGGGEQFF
TRBV6-1,-,14,TRBJ1-5,once,TGTGCCAGCAGTGAAGCGGGTATCAATCAGCCCCAGCATTTT,CASSEAGINQPQHF
TRBV6-1,-,15,TRBJ1-1,-,TGTGCCAGCAGTGAAACCTCCGGGGGGAACACTGAAGCTTTCTTT,CASSETSGGNTEAFF
TRBV6-1,-,12,TRBJ2-7,-,TGTGCCAGCAGCCGAGGGAATTTCGAGCAGTACTTC,CASSRGNFEQYF
TRBV5-1,-,14,TRBJ1-5,-,TGCGCCAGCAGCTTGCTTGGGGGCGGTCAGCCCCAGCATTTT,CASSLLGGGQPQHF
TRBV4-1,-,16,TRBJ1-1,few,TGCGCCAGCAGCCAATCGAAGGGGGTTCTGAACACTGAAGCTTTCTTT,CASSQSKGVLNTEAFF
TRBV11-1,TRBD2,15,TRBJ2-1,-,TGTGCCAGCAGCTTAGCACTAGCGGGGGGGACTGAGCAGTTCTTC,CASSLALAGGTEQFF
TRBV28,-,14,TRBJ1-2,-,TGTGCCAGCAGTGACGCAGGGCAGGGGTATGGCTACACCTTC,CASSDAGQGYGYTF
TRBV5-5,-,15,TRBJ1-2,-,TGTGCCAGCAGCTTGGGTATGGGGAATCTTTATGGCTACACCTTC,CASSLGMGNLYGYTF
TRBV5-5,-,13,TRBJ1-2,-,TGTGCCAGCAGCGCGACAAGAAACTATGGCTACACCTTC,CASSATRNYGYTF
TRBV28,TRBD1,14,TRBJ2-7,-,TGTGCCAGCAGGGGACAGGGTCTCTCCTACGAGCAGTACTTC,CASRGQGLSYEQYF
TRBV6-1,TRBD2,15,TRBJ2-3,-,TGTGCCAGCAGGGAGGGGGGACTAGCGACAGATACGCAGTATTTT,CASREGGLATDTQYF
TRBV7-9,-,13,TRBJ1-1,few,TGTGCCAGCAGCTTCGAGGGCGGCACTGAAGCTTTCTTT,CASSFEGGTEAFF
TRBV28,TRBD1,15,TRBJ1-5,-,TGTGCCAGCAGACTTCAAGATCAGGGGGGACAGCCCCAGCATTTT,CASRLQDQGGQPQHF
TRBV6-5,-,13,TRBJ2-2,-,TGTGCCAGCAGAACACGGAACACCGGGGAGCTGTTTTTT,CASRTRNTGELFF